This T cell receptor (beta chain) was retrieved from a study of cytomegalovirus exposure and HLA in healthy donors. Study findings and constraints: In a later analysis, V- and J-gene trimming of beta chains associated with a DCLRE1C missense variant, replicated independently. Investigators reported 150 to 200 TCR beta chains as tied to cytomegalovirus.

60 Vbeta and 13 Jbeta primers were used in PCR. The repertoire was sequenced with immunoSEQ multiplex PCR; TCRdb's copy has only in-frame clones and lacks some. The data contain 70,000 to 95,000 clones, 62% of them seen just once; the ten biggest clones take up 4.5% to 7%. The germline V gene has CDR1 GTSNPN and CDR2 SVGIG (reference sequence). With V trimmed by 3 bases and J by 5 bases, 9 bases remained unmatched. The CDR3 consists of 16 residues. This clone was counted between two and nine times. Its antigen is unidentified. Specimen: PBMCs. The chain is built from TRBV30 and TRBJ1-6, with 8 bases identical to TRBD1. The receptor was derived from a woman aged 25 to 39 in good health and CMV-seropositive. CDR3 region: CAWRETGTGDNSPLHF. The CDR3 nucleotides read TGTGCCTGGAGGGAAACCGGGACAGGAGATAATTCACCCCTCCACTTT.